Many counts were recorded for the clone carrying this T cell receptor beta chain. The antigen remains unidentified. Template material for amplifying TCR beta CDR3 regions consisted of RNA transcripts. With the HTBI primer set, the TCR CDR3 went through a first round of RT-PCR. TCRdb re-analysed the multiplex PCR reads in MiXCR, keeping a single row per CDR3 protein. Here the sample spans about 640,000 distinct CDR3 sequences, less than 25% being singletons. This sample is part of a study of T cells in Graves' hyperthyroidism and ophthalmopathy. About the study: Peripheral blood draws took place at initial diagnosis, ahead of any treatment. Findings and caveats of the study: Stable hyperthyroidism was separated from ophthalmopathy by a model based on 13 V-J features.

V was trimmed by 4 bases and J by 5 bases, leaving 17 bases between them. The CDR3 consists of 15 residues. Germline loops: CDR1 MNHEY, CDR2 SMNVEV (reference sequence). This chain uses TRBV27 with TRBJ1-2, with a possible D match to TRBD1 (6 bases). The source of this sequence is a man aged 30 to 45 with Graves' ophthalmopathy. Input material: blood. CDR3 DNA: TGTGCCAGCAGTTCACGCCAGGGGTGGAGGTATGGCTACACCTTC. It yields the protein CASSSRQGWRYGYTF.